The rows below give T cell receptor beta chains drawn from one sample of a study of T cells in localized non-small cell lung cancer. Produced via immunoSEQ multiplex PCR; TCRdb's table is partial and in-frame only. The sample carries under 20,000 clones, around 81% recorded once. The sample in question was peripheral blood, obtained before any cancer treatment. Source of these receptors: a female donor at least 60 years old with stage I lung adenocarcinoma. The CDR3 runs from the conserved cysteine through the conserved F or W. D genes are given only for firm matches. Size is omitted from some rows. Given values are once, few, many or a class for expanded clones.

CDR3nt	CDR3aa	v_gene	abundance	d_gene	j_gene
TGTGCCAGCAGCCCGTTGGGCGGGGGACCGAACACTGAAGCTTTCTTT	CASSPLGGGPNTEAFF	TRBV5-5	-	-	TRBJ1-1
TGTGCCAGTAGTATAGGAAGGGTCAACACTGAAGCTTTCTTT	CASSIGRVNTEAFF	TRBV19	-	-	TRBJ1-1
TGTGCCAGCAGGGGCGAGGTGAAAAGCAGGGCCTATCTTGCGAACACCGGGGAGCTGTTTTTT	CASRGEVKSRAYLANTGELFF	TRBV7-8	-	-	TRBJ2-2
TGTGCCAGCAGTGAAGCCGTTGGGACGGATTCACCCCTCCACTTT	CASSEAVGTDSPLHF	TRBV2	few	-	TRBJ1-6
TGTGCCAGCAGTTTCGGTCCAGGGGATGGCTACACCTTC	CASSFGPGDGYTF	TRBV27	-	-	TRBJ1-2
TGCGCCAGCAGCCAAGATTTCGGCGGGGACAACTACGAGCAGTACTTC	CASSQDFGGDNYEQYF	TRBV4-1	few	-	TRBJ2-7
TGTGCCAGCTCACCTTCGGACTACGAGCAGTACTTC	CASSPSDYEQYF	TRBV18	-	-	TRBJ2-7
TGTGCCAGCAATAGAGGGGGCACTAATGAAAAACTGTTTTTT	CASNRGGTNEKLFF	TRBV6-5	-	TRBD1	TRBJ1-4
TGCAGCGTCAATGACAGAGGGAATGAGCAGTTCTTC	CSVNDRGNEQFF	TRBV29-1	-	-	TRBJ2-1
TGCGCCAGCAGCCAAGGGTGGACACGGCATAATCAGCCCCAGCATTTT	CASSQGWTRHNQPQHF	TRBV4-3	-	-	TRBJ1-5
TGTGCCAGCAGCTTGTTTCCGTTGTGGGGGCGAACGAACACCGGGGAGCTGTTTTTT	CASSLFPLWGRTNTGELFF	TRBV5-6	-	-	TRBJ2-2
TGTGCCAGCAGTCCCCGACAGCCCCCCTACGAGCAGTACTTC	CASSPRQPPYEQYF	TRBV6-5	few	-	TRBJ2-7
TGTGCCAGCAGCATCATGGGGGGATCACCCCTCCACTTT	CASSIMGGSPLHF	TRBV28	-	-	TRBJ1-6
TGCGCCAGCAGCTTGGCCTCTATTCTACTAAGAGGCCACAATGAGCAGTTCTTC	CASSLASILLRGHNEQFF	TRBV5-1	-	-	TRBJ2-1
TGTGCCAGCAGCTTACGAAGAAACTATGGCTACACCTTC	CASSLRRNYGYTF	TRBV11-2	few	-	TRBJ1-2
TGTGCCAGCAGCTCAACCGGGACAGGGAATCAGCCCCAGCATTTT	CASSSTGTGNQPQHF	TRBV7-9	-	TRBD1	TRBJ1-5
TGTGCCAGCTCACCTCCCAGGGGACAGGGAACCCACGAGCAGTACTTC	CASSPPRGQGTHEQYF	TRBV18	-	TRBD1	TRBJ2-7
TGCAGCGTTGAGGCACAGGAAGGTTCTGAAGCTTTCTTT	CSVEAQEGSEAFF	TRBV29-1	-	-	TRBJ1-1
TGTGCCAGTACTCAACAAGGGGAAGGGATCAATGAGCAGTTCTTC	CASTQQGEGINEQFF	TRBV19	-	-	TRBJ2-1
TGCGCCAGCAGCCAAGAGGGAGGCGGGGGACGGAACTACGAGCAGTACTTC	CASSQEGGGGRNYEQYF	TRBV4-1	-	TRBD2	TRBJ2-7
TGTGCCAGCAGTCTTCCTCAGATGTCTGGAAACACCATATATTTT	CASSLPQMSGNTIYF	TRBV6-6	-	-	TRBJ1-3
TGCGCCAGCAGCCAAGAGAACCACCTCCGGAATGAGCAGTTCTTC	CASSQENHLRNEQFF	TRBV4-1	-	-	TRBJ2-1
TGCGCCAGCAGCTTGGCCGTAACAGGGGATGAAAAACTGTTTTTT	CASSLAVTGDEKLFF	TRBV5-1	-	TRBD1	TRBJ1-4
TGTGCCAGCAGCCGACGACAGGGGTTTCAGCCCCAGCATTTT	CASSRRQGFQPQHF	TRBV5-6	-	TRBD1	TRBJ1-5
TGTGCCATCACCGATATTGGACAGGGTCGGACCGGGGAGCTGTTTTTT	CAITDIGQGRTGELFF	TRBV10-3	-	TRBD1	TRBJ2-2
TGTGCCAGCAGTGAAGCCTCGACAGGGCGGAGTGGCTACACCTTC	CASSEASTGRSGYTF	TRBV2	-	TRBD1	TRBJ1-2
TGCAGCGTTGATGCCAGGGGATTTGGCTACACCTTC	CSVDARGFGYTF	TRBV29-1	-	-	TRBJ1-2
TGTGCCAGCTCACCCTGGGGCCCGTCTAACTATGGCTACACCTTC	CASSPWGPSNYGYTF	TRBV18	-	-	TRBJ1-2
TGTGCCAGCAGCGAAGACCCAGGGAAAGCTTTCTTT	CASSEDPGKAFF	TRBV5-4	-	-	TRBJ1-1
TGCGCCAGCAGCTTGGGGTTCACAGGGGCTAACACTGAAGCTTTCTTT	CASSLGFTGANTEAFF	TRBV5-1	-	TRBD1	TRBJ1-1
TGTGCCAGCAGCTTAGGCTACACTCCACAGAACTATGGCTACACCTTC	CASSLGYTPQNYGYTF	TRBV7-9	-	-	TRBJ1-2
TGTGCCAGCAGCCTACAGGGGAGAAACACCATATATTTT	CASSLQGRNTIYF	TRBV5-6	-	TRBD1	TRBJ1-3
TGCGCCAGCAGTGTTATCGACGCATCATTCATGGGCTACACCTTC	CASSVIDASFMGYTF	TRBV10-2	-	-	TRBJ1-2
TGTGCCAGCAGTTTAGGACAGGGCAACAATTCACCCCTCCACTTT	CASSLGQGNNSPLHF	TRBV25-1	-	TRBD1	TRBJ1-6
TGTGCCAGTAATTATCAGAACACTGAAGCTTTCTTT	CASNYQNTEAFF	TRBV19	-	-	TRBJ1-1
TGCAGCCCCGCGGCTAGAGAACTAGCTTTCTTT	CSPAARELAFF	TRBV20-1	-	-	TRBJ1-1
TGTGCTACCAAGCCGGCGGGGGAGGGAGATACGCAGTATTTT	CATKPAGEGDTQYF	TRBV19	-	TRBD2	TRBJ2-3
TGTGCCAGCAGTGACCCGGGGCTAGCGGGGGCCACCGGGGAGCTGTTTTTT	CASSDPGLAGATGELFF	TRBV2	-	TRBD2	TRBJ2-2
TGTGCCAGCAGCGTAGGGCCAGAGGAACTCTACGAGCAGTACTTC	CASSVGPEELYEQYF	TRBV9	-	-	TRBJ2-7
TGCAGCGTCGCCCCGGAAAGGGACACTGAAGCTTTCTTT	CSVAPERDTEAFF	TRBV29-1	-	-	TRBJ1-1
TGTGCCAGTAGTATGGTGGGGTCCGGGAAGGTATCATCTGGGGCCAACGTCCTGACTTTC	CASSMVGSGKVSSGANVLTF	TRBV19	-	-	TRBJ2-6
TGTGCCAGCAGCTTATACAGGGGCCGCTATGGCTACACCTTC	CASSLYRGRYGYTF	TRBV13	-	TRBD1	TRBJ1-2
TGTGCCAGCAGCCAAGAGTCGGGGGCGTGGGGCTACACCTTC	CASSQESGAWGYTF	TRBV4-2	-	-	TRBJ1-2
TGCAGCGTTGAACAGGGCTCTGGAAACACCATATATTTT	CSVEQGSGNTIYF	TRBV29-1	-	-	TRBJ1-3
TGTGCCAGCTCACCACCCGGGCAGGGGGCCAAGCAGTACTTC	CASSPPGQGAKQYF	TRBV18	-	TRBD1	TRBJ2-7
TGTGCCAGCAGTGAACGTCCAGACTATGGCTACACCTTC	CASSERPDYGYTF	TRBV2	few	-	TRBJ1-2
TGTGCCACGAGCGGAACAGGCACCCTCCACTTT	CATSGTGTLHF	TRBV15	few	-	TRBJ1-6
TGTGCCAGCAGTTCCCATGGACAGGGCGCCTATGGCTACACCTTC	CASSSHGQGAYGYTF	TRBV6-5	-	TRBD1	TRBJ1-2
TGTGCCAGCAGGGGAATGGGTGCCTCCTACGAGCAGTACTTC	CASRGMGASYEQYF	TRBV25-1	-	-	TRBJ2-7
TGTGCCAGTAGTCCGGGACCGGGAAACACTGAAGCTTTCTTT	CASSPGPGNTEAFF	TRBV19	-	-	TRBJ1-1